This TCR beta chain is from a study of cytomegalovirus exposure and HLA in healthy donors. As for the study in general: HLA-typed donors were the source of approximately 85 million unique TCRs held in an early data release.

In the case of this clone: Its antigen remains unknown.

Study-wide points: In vitro confirmation showed three CMV-associated chains to be CMV antigen specific. Later on, an analysis found that several of the most significant clusters appeared to be linked to common viral pathogens, which included parvovirus B19.

Trimming at V came to 8 bases and at J to 1 base, leaving 10 bases not matched to a gene. This CDR3 comprises 16 residues. CDR1 WNHNN and CDR2 SYGVQD come from the germline V gene (reference sequence). The PCR made use of 60 Vbeta and 13 Jbeta primers. In the original workflow: Unique TCR beta chains totaled around 86 million in a later count, with roughly 10 million of them shared. Clones were read by immunoSEQ multiplex PCR, and TCRdb kept only the in-frame ones, dropping some. The V and J calls and clone size were taken over from that table, and D and trimming were inferred from the DNA. The sample shows under 250,000 clones, approximately 78% of them seen only once.

This receptor was taken from a woman aged 40 to 49 in good health and CMV-seronegative. The sample consisted of PBMCs. The rearrangement links TRBV10-1 to TRBJ2-1; 8 nucleotides align to TRBD2. The CDR3 loop reads CASGSSGRGSYNEQFF. The CDR3 DNA sequence: TGCGCCAGCGGTAGCAGCGGGAGAGGATCCTACAATGAGCAGTTCTTC.